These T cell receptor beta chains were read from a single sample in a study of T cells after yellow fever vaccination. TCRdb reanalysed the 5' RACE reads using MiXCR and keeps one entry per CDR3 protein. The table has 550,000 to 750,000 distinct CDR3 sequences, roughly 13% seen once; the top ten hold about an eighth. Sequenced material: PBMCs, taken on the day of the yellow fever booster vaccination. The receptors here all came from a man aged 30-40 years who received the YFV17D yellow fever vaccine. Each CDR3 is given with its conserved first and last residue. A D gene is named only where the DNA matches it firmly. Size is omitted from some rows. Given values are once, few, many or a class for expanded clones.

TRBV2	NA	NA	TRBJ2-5	CASRGPIIETQYF	TGTGCCAGCAGGGGCCCAATTATCGAGACCCAGTACTTC
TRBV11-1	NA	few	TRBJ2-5	CASSLDYQETQYF	TGTGCCAGCAGCTTAGACTACCAAGAGACCCAGTACTTC
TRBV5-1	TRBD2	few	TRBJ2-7	CASRRTSGSSEQYF	TGCGCCAGCAGGCGTACTAGCGGGAGTAGCGAGCAGTACTTC
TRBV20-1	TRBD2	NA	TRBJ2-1	CSAQTGTSGNEQFF	TGCAGTGCTCAAACCGGGACTAGCGGCAATGAGCAGTTCTTC
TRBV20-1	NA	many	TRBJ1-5	CSATEADTSNQPQHF	TGCAGTGCTACGGAGGCAGATACTAGCAATCAGCCCCAGCATTTT
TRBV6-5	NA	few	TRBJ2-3	CASSYSKADTQYF	TGTGCCAGCAGTTACTCGAAGGCAGATACGCAGTATTTT
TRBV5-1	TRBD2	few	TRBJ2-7	CASSIGLAGHEQYF	TGCGCCAGCAGCATCGGACTAGCCGGACACGAGCAGTACTTC
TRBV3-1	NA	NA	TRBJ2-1	CASRNIDEQFF	TGTGCCAGCAGGAATATCGATGAGCAGTTCTTC
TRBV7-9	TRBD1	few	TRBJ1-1	CASSVKGGPLNTEAFF	TGTGCCAGCAGCGTAAAAGGGGGCCCCCTGAACACTGAAGCTTTCTTT
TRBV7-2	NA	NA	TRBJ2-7	CASSGSGVYEQYF	TGTGCCAGCAGCGGGTCGGGGGTCTACGAGCAGTACTTC
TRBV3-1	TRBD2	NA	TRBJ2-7	CASSRPETSGSGYEQYF	TGTGCCAGCAGCCGCCCGGAAACTAGCGGGAGTGGGTACGAGCAGTACTTC
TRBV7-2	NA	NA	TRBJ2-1	CASSPGIRDEQFF	TGTGCCAGCAGCCCAGGGATCAGGGATGAGCAGTTCTTC
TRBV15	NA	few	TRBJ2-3	CATSFGSIRDTQYF	TGTGCCACCAGCTTCGGATCGATCCGGGATACGCAGTATTTT
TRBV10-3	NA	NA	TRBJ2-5	CAISEEETQYF	TGTGCCATCAGTGAAGAAGAGACCCAGTACTTC
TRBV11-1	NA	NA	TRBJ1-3	CASSFPRNEARTGNTIYF	TGTGCCAGCAGCTTTCCCCGAAACGAAGCCAGAACTGGAAACACCATATATTTT
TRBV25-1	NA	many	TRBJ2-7	CASSSVNSYEQYF	TGTGCCAGCTCATCAGTGAACTCCTACGAGCAGTACTTC
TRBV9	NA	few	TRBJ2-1	CASSVSGTEQFF	TGTGCCAGCAGCGTATCGGGGACTGAGCAGTTCTTC
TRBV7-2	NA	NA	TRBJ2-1	CASSLGGPTYNEQFF	TGTGCCAGCAGCTTAGGGGGACCCACCTACAATGAGCAGTTCTTC
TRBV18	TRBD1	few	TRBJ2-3	CASSPLTLGQGQAADTQYF	TGTGCCAGCTCACCCCTCACCCTTGGACAGGGCCAAGCCGCAGATACGCAGTATTTT
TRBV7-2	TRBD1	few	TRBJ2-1	CASSFSAGGYDEQFF	TGTGCCAGCAGCTTTAGTGCAGGGGGCTACGATGAGCAGTTCTTC
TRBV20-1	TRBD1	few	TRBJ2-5	CSASPGRQGWETQYF	TGCAGTGCTAGTCCTGGAAGACAGGGGTGGGAGACCCAGTACTTC
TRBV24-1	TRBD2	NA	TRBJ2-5	CATSDLSSGKEETQYF	TGTGCCACCAGTGATTTGAGTAGCGGGAAGGAGGAGACCCAGTACTTC
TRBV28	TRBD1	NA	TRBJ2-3	CASSLDRPSADTQYF	TGTGCCAGCAGTCTGGACAGGCCCAGCGCAGATACGCAGTATTTT
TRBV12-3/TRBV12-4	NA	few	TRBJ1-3	CASRAGGPGNTIYF	TGTGCCAGCAGGGCCGGGGGGCCTGGAAACACCATATATTTT
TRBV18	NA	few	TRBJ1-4	CASSPTGNEKLFF	TGTGCCAGCTCGCCGACGGGTAATGAAAAACTGTTTTTT
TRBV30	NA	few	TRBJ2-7	CAWKKGPSAYEQYF	TGTGCCTGGAAGAAGGGTCCGAGCGCCTACGAGCAGTACTTC
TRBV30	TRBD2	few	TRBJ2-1	CAWNPGLAGYTEQFF	TGTGCCTGGAACCCCGGACTAGCGGGATATACTGAGCAGTTCTTC